A selection of T cell receptor beta chains follows, all from one sample in a study of blood T cell repertoires in COVID-19. Sequencing used immunoSEQ multiplex PCR; TCRdb keeps in-frame clones, though not all of them. The table lists 80,000 to 95,000 clones, over 80% of them singletons. Sequences were obtained from peripheral blood. Source of these receptors: a woman aged 80 or over with active or convalescent COVID-19. Both conserved end residues are part of each CDR3. The D gene is left open where the match is weak. Expanded clones are given a class, and other clones once, few, many or no size at all.

CDR3nt,CDR3aa,abundance,len,d_gene,v_gene,j_gene
TGTGCCAGCAGGCCCCCCAGACTCCAAGAGACCCAGTACTTC,CASRPPRLQETQYF,NA,14,NA,TRBV6-5,TRBJ2-5
TGCAGTGCTAGTGGTCAGGGCGGCAACTATGGCTACACCTTC,CSASGQGGNYGYTF,once,14,NA,TRBV20-1,TRBJ1-2
TGTGCCAGCAGCCCAATGACAGGGTCCGAGCAGTACTTC,CASSPMTGSEQYF,few,13,TRBD1,TRBV5-4,TRBJ2-7
TGTGCCAGCAGCACAGGTTATGAAGCTTTCTTT,CASSTGYEAFF,few,11,NA,TRBV13,TRBJ1-1
TGTGCCAGCAGCGCCCCTACCCAGGGCATTGATGGCTACACCTTC,CASSAPTQGIDGYTF,NA,15,NA,TRBV7-9,TRBJ1-2
TGTGCCAGCAGTCCAGGCAGCGCCGTTGGGGGGGCAGATACGCAGTATTTT,CASSPGSAVGGADTQYF,NA,17,TRBD2,TRBV6-6,TRBJ2-3
TGTGCCAGCAGCGTAGTGGAGCGCACAGATACGCAGTATTTT,CASSVVERTDTQYF,NA,14,NA,TRBV9,TRBJ2-3
TGTGCCAGCAGTCGAGGGACTAGCGGCTCGGAGACCCAGTACTTC,CASSRGTSGSETQYF,NA,15,TRBD2,TRBV28,TRBJ2-5
TGTGCCAGCAGTGAATGGTTGTCTAGGCGAGAGACCCAGTACTTC,CASSEWLSRRETQYF,NA,15,NA,TRBV6-1,TRBJ2-5
TGTGCCAGCAGACATCCGGGACTAGCGGATAATGAGCAGTTCTTC,CASRHPGLADNEQFF,NA,15,TRBD2,TRBV4-2,TRBJ2-1
TGTGCCAGCAGCCAAGTCGGGCAGGGGGCTGAAAAACTGTTTTTT,CASSQVGQGAEKLFF,NA,15,TRBD1,TRBV4-2,TRBJ1-4
TGTGCCAGCAGCTCCAGGGCAGGGTCGAACACTGAAGCTTTCTTT,CASSSRAGSNTEAFF,NA,15,NA,TRBV7-9,TRBJ1-1
TGTGCCAGCAGCCAGGGACTAGCGCCTATGGTCGGGGAGCTGTTTTTT,CASSQGLAPMVGELFF,NA,16,TRBD2,TRBV5-4,TRBJ2-2
TGTGCCAGCACCTCGACTGCAACCTACGAGCAGTACTTC,CASTSTATYEQYF,NA,13,NA,TRBV28,TRBJ2-7
TGTGCCAGCAGTTTTGACAGGGACTATGGCTACACCTTC,CASSFDRDYGYTF,NA,13,TRBD1,TRBV5-4,TRBJ1-2
TGTGCCAGCAGCTTAGAGACCGGGAGGACCGGGGAGCTGTTTTTT,CASSLETGRTGELFF,NA,15,TRBD2,TRBV7-2,TRBJ2-2
TGTGCCAGCTCACACGATAAGGGACTAGCGATATACGAGCAGTACTTC,CASSHDKGLAIYEQYF,NA,16,TRBD2,TRBV18,TRBJ2-7
TGCGCCAGCAGCTTCGACAGGGTTTACACTGAAGCTTTCTTT,CASSFDRVYTEAFF,NA,14,TRBD1,TRBV5-1,TRBJ1-1
TGTGCCAGCAGCGCGCCTCCAAGTAAAGGGGGTAAACCCCTCCACTTT,CASSAPPSKGGKPLHF,once,16,NA,TRBV21-1,TRBJ1-6
TGTGCCTGGAGTAAGGGACAGGGGGACTATGGCTACACCTTC,CAWSKGQGDYGYTF,NA,14,TRBD1,TRBV30,TRBJ1-2
TGTGCCAGTAGTGATCAGGGGGCTGTCACAGATACGCAGTATTTT,CASSDQGAVTDTQYF,NA,15,TRBD1,TRBV19,TRBJ2-3
TGTGCCAGCAGGGGGACTAGCGGGAGAGTCGAGCAGTACTTC,CASRGTSGRVEQYF,once,14,TRBD2,TRBV2,TRBJ2-7
TGTGCCAGCAGCCGACCACGGTCGGTCGGGAGGACAGATACGCAGTATTTT,CASSRPRSVGRTDTQYF,NA,17,TRBD2,TRBV28,TRBJ2-3
TGTGCCAGTTCACGTTGGGCTGCGGGATCGTTCGGGGAGCTGTTTTTT,CASSRWAAGSFGELFF,few,16,NA,TRBV7-3,TRBJ2-2
TGTGCCAGTAGAGGGGGGAACACTGAAGCTTTCTTT,CASRGGNTEAFF,NA,12,NA,TRBV19,TRBJ1-1
TGTGCCAGCAGCCTAGGACAGACCACCGGGGAGCTGTTTTTT,CASSLGQTTGELFF,few,14,NA,TRBV7-9,TRBJ2-2
TGTGCCAGCACCGTGACTCCTCCGAGCTCCTACAATGAGCAGTTCTTC,CASTVTPPSSYNEQFF,NA,16,NA,TRBV7-8,TRBJ2-1
TGTGCCAGCGGACGGGACGCCCAGGGGACCGGGGAGCTGTTTTTT,CASGRDAQGTGELFF,NA,15,NA,TRBV2,TRBJ2-2
TGTGCCAGCAGCCCGTCAAGCTCGGGAGGGACCCAGTACTTC,CASSPSSSGGTQYF,NA,14,TRBD2,TRBV7-2,TRBJ2-5
TGCGCCAGCAGCCAAGTTGGGCAGTTTTATAGCAATCAGCCCCAGCATTTT,CASSQVGQFYSNQPQHF,NA,17,NA,TRBV4-1,TRBJ1-5
TGTGCCAGCAGAGACACAGGGGGTAACTATGGCTACACCTTC,CASRDTGGNYGYTF,NA,14,TRBD1,TRBV6-5,TRBJ1-2